A selection of T cell receptor beta chains follows, all from one sample in a study of control samples from healthy donors and cancer patients. TCRdb's copy holds only in-frame clones and misses some; the assay was immunoSEQ multiplex PCR. The sample shows some 65,000 clones, approximately 88% of them seen only once. The source material was PBMCs. The receptors stem from a woman aged 50 to 60 with lung cancer. Both conserved end residues are part of each CDR3. The D gene is left open where the match is weak. Expanded clones are given a class, and other clones once, few, many or no size at all.

V	J	D	size	DNA	CDR3
TRBV12-5	TRBJ2-1	TRBD2	.	TGTGCTAGTGGTTTGTGGGCGGGGGGGACGCAGTTCTTC	CASGLWAGGTQFF
TRBV7-9	TRBJ2-3	TRBD2	.	TGTGCCAGCAGCATTATACGGGCTAGCGGGGTAGATACGCAGTATTTT	CASSIIRASGVDTQYF
TRBV9	TRBJ1-5	TRBD1	.	TGTGCCAGCAGCCCGGGGACAGGGGATAGCAATCAGCCCCAGCATTTT	CASSPGTGDSNQPQHF
TRBV28	TRBJ1-1	.	.	TGTGCCAGCAGTTTCGGGGCCCCTGAAGCTTTCTTT	CASSFGAPEAFF
TRBV5-1	TRBJ1-1	TRBD1	.	TGCGCCAGCAGCCCGGGACAGGGGGTATTTGGTGAAGCTTTCTTT	CASSPGQGVFGEAFF
TRBV7-9	TRBJ2-3	TRBD2	.	TGTGCCAGCACCCTAGGGACTAGCGGGCGTTTAGATACGCAGTATTTT	CASTLGTSGRLDTQYF
TRBV18	TRBJ2-2	.	.	TGTGCCAGCTCACCGGGACAGAACACCGGGGAGCTGTTTTTT	CASSPGQNTGELFF
TRBV12-3/TRBV12-4	TRBJ1-1	TRBD1	.	TGTGCCAGCAGGGGGACAGGGGGCACTGAAGCTTTCTTT	CASRGTGGTEAFF
TRBV12-3/TRBV12-4	TRBJ1-2	.	once	TGTGCCAGCAGTTTTGGAAACTATGGCTACACCTTC	CASSFGNYGYTF
TRBV10-3	TRBJ2-1	TRBD1	.	TGTGCCATCAGCCCAACAGGGGGCCTAAACAATGAGCAGTTCTTC	CAISPTGGLNNEQFF
TRBV7-2	TRBJ1-6	.	.	TGTGCCAGCAGCGAACAGGCTGTCTCCTATAATTCACCCCTCCACTTT	CASSEQAVSYNSPLHF